The 26 T cell receptor beta chains listed next were all sequenced from one sample in a study of T cells in Graves' hyperthyroidism and ophthalmopathy (dated by TCRdb to between 2018 and 2021). Preparation of the library involved multiplex PCR. The listed sequencing device is Illumina HiSeq 2000. The TCR beta CDR3 regions were amplified from the RNA transcripts. For the first round of RT-PCR on the TCR CDR3, the HTBI primer set was used together with the Qiagen OneStep RT-PCR kit. Using fastp at Q25 and MiXCR, TCRdb reprocessed the public reads and kept productive beta chains. Under each unique CDR3 protein, matching rows form one entry showing the most common genes and DNA. The sample contains 560,000 or so distinct CDR3 sequences, roughly 46% of them found a single time. The ten largest clonotypes hold about 8.2% of the sample. The sample was peripheral blood or thyroid tissue (not recorded which). These receptors came from a woman under 30 with Graves' hyperthyroidism. Donor details come from another sample of the same person, matched by shared clones.

In this sample, this clonotype turned up many times. The rearrangement joins TRBV29-1 to TRBJ1-2; a weak D match, TRBD1 (6 bases). Germline CDR1 reads SQVTM; CDR2 reads ANQGSEA. V was pared by 4 bases and J by 7 bases, with 13 bases between. The CDR3 loop spans 12 amino acids. The CDR3 DNA is TGCAGCGTTGTTGGTTTACAGGGTGGCTACACCTTC. Amino acids: CSVVGLQGGYTF.

This clonotype showed up just a few times. The genes are TRBV12-3 or TRBV12-4 and TRBJ1-4; 8 nucleotides match TRBD1. The V segment lost 6 bases and the J segment 10 bases; nucleotides outside the gene matches: 10. This CDR3 has 14 residues. Here the CDR3 DNA reads TGTGCCAGCAGCGCTAGACAGGGGAGAGGAAAACTGTTTTTT. It yields the protein CASSARQGRGKLFF.

The CDR3 here is CASRGTGGAETQYF. The CDR3 nucleotides are TGTGCCAGCAGGGGGACAGGGGGCGCAGAGACCCAGTACTTC. J is TRBJ2-5 and V is TRBV25-1, with TRBD1 identical over 12 bases. Germline assignment: CDR1 MGHDK and CDR2 SYGVNS. The V and J ends lost 6 bases and 4 bases, in that order; junction bases with no gene match: 3. The CDR3 totals 14 residues.

The chain has TRBV19 and TRBJ1-2; D is possibly TRBD1 (6 bases). CDR1 is LNHDA, CDR2 SQIVND, per germline (reference sequence). V lost 0 bases to trimming and J lost 7 bases, with 9 bases between them. The CDR3 is made up of 13 amino acids. As DNA, the CDR3 is TGTGCCAGTAGTATAGATCAGGGGTCTGGCTACACCTTC. It codes for CASSIDQGSGYTF.

This clonotype has at least ten counts. This chain joins TRBV15 and TRBJ1-3; D gene unclear. Germline V gene lookup returns CDR1 LNHNV and CDR2 YYDKDF (reference sequence). V shed 0 bases and J shed 0 bases, with 12 bases lying between them. The CDR3 contains 17 residues. The CDR3 DNA reads TGTGCCACCAGCAGAGATCTCCTCTACCTCTCTGGAAACACCATATATTTT. Its protein product is CATSRDLLYLSGNTIYF.

The chain joins TRBV19 to TRBJ1-6; possible D gene TRBD1, 5 bases. Trimming stripped 3 bases from V and 5 bases from J, with 8 bases between. The CDR3 covers 14 residues. The V gene's germline CDR1 is LNHDA and CDR2 SQIVND (reference sequence). The CDR3 nucleotides read TGTGCCAGTAGTATTCAGACAGATAATTCACCCCTCCACTTT. It translates to CASSIQTDNSPLHF.

This clonotype appeared a few times. The V and J genes are TRBV7-9 and TRBJ1-6; the D is unclear. Trimming pared 5 bases from V and 7 bases from J, leaving 15 bases between. From germline, CDR1 is SEHNR and CDR2 FQNEAQ (reference sequence). This CDR3 spans 15 amino acids. The CDR3 DNA is TGTGCCAGCAGCCAAGAACGGGTGAAAAATTCACCCCTCCACTTT. Amino acid sequence: CASSQERVKNSPLHF.

The sample holds many counts of this clonotype. This chain connects TRBV5-1 to TRBJ2-7; 7 bases match TRBD1. CDR1 and CDR2 (germline): SGHRS, YFSETQ. The CDR3 totals 14 residues. V gave up 2 bases and J gave up 4 bases; unmatched junction bases: 6. This CDR3 is CASSLDREAYEQYF. For the CDR3, the DNA is TGCGCCAGCAGCTTAGACAGGGAAGCGTACGAGCAGTACTTC.

The chain couples TRBV7-2 to TRBJ1-2; 7 bases align to TRBD1. From germline, CDR1 is SGHTA and CDR2 FQGNSA. The CDR3 totals 15 residues. Trimming removed 0 bases from V and 4 bases from J; junction bases left unmatched: 5. The DNA for the CDR3 is TGTGCCAGCAGCTTAGCCTCGACAGGGATCTATGGCTACACCTTC. Its translation: CASSLASTGIYGYTF. The full variable domain, rest sourced from reference TRBV7-2 and TRBJ1-2, is GAGVSQSPSNKVTEKGKDVELRCDPISGHTALYWYRQSLGQGLEFLIYFQGNSAPDKSGLPSDRFSAERTGGSVSTLTIQRTQQEDSAVYLCASSLASTGIYGYTFGSGTRLTVV.

A single count supports this clonotype. Because the CDR3 is missing its conserved closing phenylalanine or tryptophan, this is likely a read error. The DNA is left out, because the CDR3 cannot be placed on it with certainty; the CDR3 is given as TCRdb lists it. Here the CDR3 reads CATSDLRDT. The chain is built from TRBV24-1 and TRBJ2-6. Germline V gene sequence: CDR1 KGHDR, CDR2 SFDVKD. 9 amino acids form the CDR3, both terminal residues included.

The chain employs TRBV29-1 and TRBJ2-1, with 12 nucleotides matching TRBD2. This CDR3 comprises 14 residues. CDR1 is SQVTM and CDR2 is ANQGSEA in the germline V gene. V lost 4 bases and J lost 9; bases outside the gene matches: 7. The CDR3 region has the DNA TGCAGCGTTGCCCGGACTAGCGGGGTCGGTGAGCAGTTCTTC. Translation gives CSVARTSGVGEQFF.

This clonotype was seen at least ten times. This chain joins TRBV7-2 and TRBJ1-6; 10 nucleotides line up with TRBD1. The V and J ends lost 6 bases and 6 bases, in that order; junction bases with no gene match: 5. The CDR3 extends over 15 amino acids. Germline V lookup: CDR1 SGHTA, CDR2 FQGNSA. CDR3 protein: CASSSTGGSNSPLHF. DNA for the CDR3: TGTGCCAGCAGTTCGACAGGGGGCTCTAATTCACCCCTCCACTTT.

This clonotype appeared many times. The chain is built from TRBV2 and TRBJ1-1; tentative D call: TRBD1 (5 bases). The germline V gene has CDR1 SNHLY and CDR2 FYNNEI. The CDR3 extends over 14 amino acids. V gave up 7 bases and J gave up 1 base, with 13 bases separating them. CDR3 bases: TGTGCCAGCACGACCGGCAGGGAGAACACTGAAGCTTTCTTT. This codes for CASTTGRENTEAFF.

This clonotype was counted between two and nine times. V gene TRBV19 combines with J gene TRBJ2-7, with D perhaps TRBD1 (6 bases). V dropped 5 bases and J dropped 4 bases, with 15 bases sitting between them. This CDR3 contains 14 residues. CDR1 and CDR2 from the germline V gene are LNHDA and SQIVND (reference sequence). The CDR3 protein is CASSLGTQGYEQYF. The CDR3 coding sequence is TGTGCCAGTAGTCTCGGGACCCAGGGGTACGAGCAGTACTTC.

This clonotype was counted at least ten times. V is TRBV2 and J is TRBJ2-6; D is undetermined. Per the germline V gene, CDR1 is SNHLY and CDR2 is FYNNEI. The CDR3 totals 17 residues. V lost 1 base, J lost 4 bases, and 14 bases lay in between. Here the CDR3 reads CASSEGLGNGGANVLTF. In DNA, the CDR3 is TGTGCCAGCAGTGAAGGCCTGGGAAACGGCGGGGCCAACGTCCTGACTTTC.

This clonotype was recorded a few times. The chain links TRBV2 to TRBJ2-7; the match to TRBD1 covers 9 bases. The germline gives CDR1 SNHLY, CDR2 FYNNEI. This CDR3 is built from 11 residues. J was trimmed by 6 bases and V by 11 bases; bases with no gene match: 5. The CDR3 region has the DNA TGTGCCGCACAGGGGGCGAGCGAGCAGTACTTC. Protein sequence: CAAQGASEQYF.

In its sample, this clonotype was seen many times. The rearrangement joins TRBV7-8 to TRBJ1-5, with a possible D match to TRBD1 (5 bases). CDR1 and CDR2 (germline): SGHVS, FQNEAQ. V gave up 2 bases and J gave up 4 bases, with 12 bases separating them. The CDR3 is 15 amino acids. For the CDR3, the DNA is TGTGCCAGCAGCTTACCCAGGGCGACGAATCAGCCCCAGCATTTT. Translated, it gives CASSLPRATNQPQHF. Full variable domain (outside the CDR3, taken from reference TRBV7-8 and TRBJ1-5): GAGVSQSPRYKVAKRGQDVALRCDPISGHVSLFWYQQALGQGPEFLTYFQNEAQLDKSGLPSDRFFAERPEGSVSTLKIQRTQQEDSAVYLCASSLPRATNQPQHFGDGTRLSIL.

V usage is TRBV15 and J usage is TRBJ1-3; D call uncertain. This CDR3 spans 15 amino acids. Germline loops: CDR1 LNHNV, CDR2 YYDKDF (reference sequence). Trimming removed 4 bases from V and 7 bases from J, with 17 bases in between. The DNA of the CDR3 is TGTGCCACCAGCACACCCACGTATCGTTCGAACACCATATATTTT. Its translation is CATSTPTYRSNTIYF.

There are many counts of this clonotype. This sequence joins TRBV7-9 and TRBJ1-1, with D perhaps TRBD1 (5 bases). V dropped 1 base and J dropped 11 bases, with 8 bases sitting between them. The CDR3 extends over 11 amino acids. The germline CDR1 and CDR2 sequences are SEHNR and FQNEAQ (reference sequence). The CDR3 reads CASSLVGPAFF. Written as DNA, the CDR3 is TGTGCCAGCAGCTTAGTGGGACCTGCTTTCTTT.

Ten or more counts support this clonotype. The V gene is TRBV25-1, the J gene TRBJ2-7, with no clear D. The CDR3 sequence is 15 residues long. The germline V gene encodes CDR1 MGHDK and CDR2 SYGVNS. V shed 0 bases and J shed 0 bases, with 9 bases lying between them. The CDR3 sequence: CASSEYKPASYEQYF. The CDR3, as DNA: TGTGCCAGCAGTGAATATAAGCCAGCCTCCTACGAGCAGTACTTC.

This clonotype was counted a single time. The chain joins TRBV7-9 to TRBJ1-5, with 8 bases aligning to TRBD1. Germline values: CDR1 SEHNR, CDR2 FQNEAQ (reference sequence). J lost 6 bases, V lost 6 bases, and 7 bases had no gene match. The CDR3 has 14 amino acids. This CDR3 is CASSALTGGQPQHF. As DNA, the CDR3 is TGTGCCAGCAGTGCTCTCACAGGGGGTCAGCCCCAGCATTTT. The full variable domain, rest sourced from reference TRBV7-9 and TRBJ1-5, is DTGVSQNPRHKITKRGQNVTFRCDPISEHNRLYWYRQTLGQGPEFLTYFQNEAQLEKSRLLSDRFSAERPKGSFSTLEIQRTEQGDSAMYLCASSALTGGQPQHFGDGTRLSIL.

The chain recombines TRBV19 with TRBJ1-1, with 7 positions matching TRBD1. Germline V lookup: CDR1 LNHDA, CDR2 SQIVND (reference sequence). Unmatched junction bases numbered 8, after V lost 0 bases and J lost 4 bases. This CDR3 contains 16 residues. The CDR3 DNA reads TGTGCCAGTAGTATAGATCCTGAGGGGGCGAGCACTGAAGCTTTCTTT. It translates to CASSIDPEGASTEAFF.

Comment on this clonotype: A much larger clone is a single base away; this may be a read error. The CDR3 loop is CSVCAVNTEAFF. CDR3 nucleotides: TGCAGCGTTTGTGCTGTGAACACTGAAGCTTTCTTT. The rearrangement links TRBV29-1 to TRBJ1-1; D is unresolved. There are 12 residues in the CDR3. Germline loops: CDR1 SQVTM, CDR2 ANQGSEA. V was clipped by 5 bases and J by 0 bases, with 7 bases between them. The whole variable domain, filled in from reference TRBV29-1 and TRBJ1-1, reads SAVISQKPSRDICQRGTSLTIQCQVDSQVTMMFWYRQQPGQSLTLIATANQGSEATYESGFVIDKFPISRPNLTFSTLTVSNMSPEDSSIYLCSVCAVNTEAFFGQGTRLTVV.

Comment on this clonotype: The junction differs from germline at one of its ends, possibly a read error. V usage is TRBV10-3 and J usage is TRBJ2-7; tentatively, D is TRBD2 (5 bases). The germline gives CDR1 ENHRY, CDR2 SYGVKD. The CDR3 extends over 13 amino acids. CDR3 DNA: TGTGTCATCAGTGCGGACTCATGGTACGAGCAGTACTTC. Translated, it gives CVISADSWYEQYF.

V gene TRBV7-9 combines with J gene TRBJ1-4; 9 bases agree with TRBD1. The CDR3 covers 15 residues. Germline-derived CDR1 and CDR2 are SEHNR and FQNEAQ (reference sequence). V lost 6 bases and J lost 8; bases outside the gene matches: 10. The CDR3 reads CASSDGGQGGEKLFF. Here the CDR3 DNA reads TGTGCCAGCAGTGATGGGGGACAGGGAGGCGAAAAACTGTTTTTT.

V and J are TRBV24-1 and TRBJ1-4; D unclear. The CDR3 loop spans 15 amino acids. Germline V CDR1 and CDR2: KGHDR, SFDVKD. Trimming removed 7 bases from V and 3 bases from J, with 14 bases in between. In DNA form, the CDR3 reads TGTGCCACCAGAAATAATATCAGCGCTAATGAAAAACTGTTTTTT. Protein product: CATRNNISANEKLFF.